The 29 T cell receptor beta chains below all came from one sample that was sequenced in a study of CD8 T cells in ankylosing spondylitis. Each CDR3 protein is one row after TCRdb ran MiXCR on the 5' RACE reads. The sample carries 300,000 to 350,000 distinct CDR3 sequences, roughly 20% recorded once. Sample: blood, either unsorted or a sorted T cell fraction (not recorded which). Receptors originate from a female donor with ankylosing spondylitis or in good health (not recorded which).

In regard to this clonotype: A much larger clone is a single base away; this may be a read error. The chain combines TRBV29-1 with TRBJ2-7, with D perhaps matching TRBD1 or TRBD2 (5 bases each). The CDR3 length is 12 residues. Germline V gene lookup returns CDR1 SQVTM and CDR2 ANQGSEA. V was cut by 3 bases and J by 3 bases, with 9 bases left in between. The CDR3 spells CSVEWDGYEQYF. DNA for the CDR3: TGCAGCGTTGAGTGGGACGGCTACGAGCAGTACTTC.

There are a few counts of this clonotype. J is TRBJ2-3 and V is TRBV9; 9 bases are shared with TRBD2. V dropped 8 bases and J dropped 6; count of bases not matched to a gene: 10. The CDR3 has 14 residues. Per the germline V gene, CDR1 is SGDLS and CDR2 is YYNGEE. The CDR3 spells CARKAGTSRDTQYF. CDR3 bases: TGTGCCAGGAAAGCCGGGACTAGCAGGGATACGCAGTATTTT.

The chain uses TRBV20-1 and TRBJ2-1, with D possibly being TRBD2 (7 bases). In germline, CDR1 is DFQATT, CDR2 SNEGSKA (reference sequence). V lost 3 bases, J lost 0 bases, and 12 bases lay in between. The CDR3 is 15 residues long. Here the CDR3 reads CSASEGGSSYNEQFF. CDR3 bases: TGCAGTGCTAGTGAGGGGGGGAGCTCCTACAATGAGCAGTTCTTC.

This chain links TRBV29-1 with TRBJ1-2; TRBD1 aligns across 8 bases. This CDR3 has 14 residues. Trimming took 4 bases from V and 4 from J; bases not matched to a gene: 8. CDR1 is SQVTM and CDR2 is ANQGSEA in the germline V gene. CDR3 nucleotide sequence: TGCAGCGTTGGTCCGGACAGGGACGGCTATGGCTACACCTTC. Its translation: CSVGPDRDGYGYTF.

The J gene is TRBJ2-7, the V gene TRBV12-3 or TRBV12-4, with D perhaps matching TRBD2 (6 bases). The CDR3 has 16 amino acids. Between the trimmed V and J ends, which lost 5 bases and 3 bases, there was a span of 20 bases. The CDR3, as DNA: TGTGCCAGCAGTCACTCGAGTATCCGGGGGTACTACGAGCAGTACTTC. It yields the protein CASSHSSIRGYYEQYF.

This clonotype appeared many times. The chain recombines TRBV29-1 with TRBJ2-3; TRBD2 matches 10 bases. There are 13 residues in the CDR3. The germline gives CDR1 SQVTM, CDR2 ANQGSEA. In DNA form, the CDR3 reads TGCACAATAGCGGGAGGCAACACAGATACGCAGTATTTT. Translated, it gives CTIAGGNTDTQYF.

The V and J genes are TRBV27 and TRBJ2-1; 10 bases are a match to TRBD2. Germline CDR1 is MNHEY and CDR2 is SMNVEV (reference sequence). Losses at the gene ends were 3 bases for V and 5 bases for J; bases not matched to a gene: 13. The CDR3 sequence is 18 residues long. The CDR3 reads CASSFFPVLAGVNNEQFF. Here the CDR3 DNA reads TGTGCCAGCAGTTTCTTCCCCGTCCTAGCGGGAGTAAACAATGAGCAGTTCTTC.

This sequence joins TRBV11-2 and TRBJ2-2; D gene ambiguous. The germline CDR1 and CDR2 sequences are SGHAT and FQNNGV. The CDR3 contains 14 residues. V lost 5 bases, J lost 5 bases, and 12 bases lay in between. CDR3 region: CASSPFVSTGELFF. For the CDR3, the DNA is TGTGCCAGCAGCCCCTTTGTATCGACCGGGGAGCTGTTTTTT.

The rearrangement joins TRBV7-9 to TRBJ2-1, with 8 bases fitting TRBD1. The germline V gene encodes CDR1 SEHNR and CDR2 FQNEAQ (reference sequence). This CDR3 has 15 amino acids. With 6 bases clipped from V and 4 bases from J, the junction kept 8 bases outside the gene matches. The CDR3 here is CASSHPGGRYNEQFF. CDR3 sequence (DNA): TGTGCCAGCAGTCATCCAGGGGGCAGGTACAATGAGCAGTTCTTC.

The V and J genes are TRBV24-1 and TRBJ2-5; D unclear. The CDR3 covers 15 residues. Germline CDR1 is KGHDR and CDR2 is SFDVKD. V lost 1 base, J lost 5 bases, and 13 bases lay in between. The CDR3, as DNA: TGTGCCACCAGTGATTTTACGTCAACCGGCGAGACCCAGTACTTC. Amino acids: CATSDFTSTGETQYF.

The CDR3 region has the DNA TGCGCCAGCACCCTAGCGGGAAGGGGTTACAATGAGCAGTTCTTC. This gives the protein CASTLAGRGYNEQFF. The J gene is TRBJ2-1, the V gene TRBV5-1; TRBD2 agrees at 9 bases. The CDR3 loop spans 15 amino acids. The trim removed 6 bases at V and 4 bases at J, leaving 8 bases unmatched. CDR1 SGHRS and CDR2 YFSETQ come from the germline V gene.

This clonotype was counted at least ten times. The CDR3 bases are TGTGCCACAGGTCGTGAGACCCAGTACTTC. It yields the protein CATGRETQYF. The V call is TRBV2, the J call TRBJ2-5, with unresolved D. Germline-derived CDR1 and CDR2 are SNHLY and FYNNEI. The CDR3 covers 10 residues. The V gene lost 10 bases and the J gene lost 5 bases, with 8 bases spanning the gap.

Only a few counts were recorded for this clonotype. The chain employs TRBV4-1 and TRBJ2-1; D not resolved. Trimming removed 2 bases from V and 0 bases from J, with 11 bases in between. Germline V gene lookup returns CDR1 MGHRA and CDR2 YSYEKL. The CDR3 is made up of 16 amino acids. DNA of the CDR3: TGCGCCAGCAGCCAATTGGATATTATCTCCTACAATGAGCAGTTCTTC. This translates into CASSQLDIISYNEQFF.

The sample holds a few counts of this clonotype. CDR3 loop: CASSLVRTGNEQYF. DNA for the CDR3: TGTGCCAGCAGCTTAGTAAGGACCGGGAACGAGCAGTACTTC. The chain has TRBV11-2 and TRBJ2-7; tentatively, D is TRBD2 (5 bases). The CDR3 totals 14 residues. Trimming took 1 base from V and 5 from J, leaving 12 bases between them. Looked up from germline, CDR1 is SGHAT and CDR2 is FQNNGV.

This clonotype has a handful of counts. The V gene is TRBV5-1, the J gene TRBJ2-5; 7 bases line up with TRBD2. Trimming took 3 bases from V and 2 from J; bases not matched to a gene: 4. Germline-derived CDR1 and CDR2 are SGHRS and YFSETQ. The CDR3 runs to 14 residues. CDR3 bases: TGCGCCAGCAGCTCTAGCGGCACTCAAGAGACCCAGTACTTC. Translation: CASSSSGTQETQYF.

The sample holds a few counts of this clonotype. The gene calls are TRBV29-1 and TRBJ1-2, with a tentative D call TRBD1 (6 bases). CDR1 and CDR2 from the germline V gene are SQVTM and ANQGSEA. The CDR3 loop spans 11 amino acids. V lost 4 bases and J lost 6, with 9 bases in between. The CDR3 bases are TGCAGCGTTGGTGAGGGGGATGGCTACACCTTC. Its protein product is CSVGEGDGYTF.

The chain has TRBV24-1 and TRBJ2-2; D tentatively fits TRBD1 or TRBD2 (5 bases each). Looked up from germline, CDR1 is KGHDR and CDR2 is SFDVKD. Between the trimmed V and J ends, which lost 2 bases and 0 bases, there was a span of 9 bases. The CDR3 spans 16 residues. The CDR3 DNA sequence: TGTGCCACCAGTGATTCCGGGACCTCGAACACCGGGGAGCTGTTTTTT. Amino acids: CATSDSGTSNTGELFF.

There are a few counts of this clonotype. V and J are TRBV12-3 or TRBV12-4 and TRBJ1-5, with D perhaps matching TRBD1 (6 bases). The CDR3 is made up of 14 amino acids. Between the trimmed V and J ends, which lost 5 bases and 7 bases, there was a span of 15 bases. CDR3 region: CASSPRNREQPQHF. Written as DNA, the CDR3 is TGTGCCAGCAGTCCACGGAACAGGGAACAGCCCCAGCATTTT.

The chain combines TRBV25-1 with TRBJ2-1; 10 bases fit TRBD1. Germline CDR1 is MGHDK and CDR2 is SYGVNS. V was pared by 4 bases and J by 1 base, with 4 bases of the junction left unmatched. CDR3 size: 16 residues. CDR3 in amino acids: CASSGGTGESYNEQFF. The CDR3 DNA is TGTGCCAGCAGTGGGGGGACAGGGGAATCCTACAATGAGCAGTTCTTC. The full variable domain, its missing parts supplied by reference TRBV25-1 and TRBJ2-1, is EADIYQTPRYLVIGTGKKITLECSQTMGHDKMYWYQQDPGMELHLIHYSYGVNSTEKGDLSSESTVSRIRTEHFPLTLESARPSHTSQYLCASSGGTGESYNEQFFGPGTRLTVL.

This clonotype was observed a few times. The genes are TRBV5-5 and TRBJ2-1, with 9 bases that match TRBD2. Germline V gene sequence: CDR1 SGHKS, CDR2 YYEKEE (reference sequence). The CDR3 covers 18 residues. V lost 2 bases, J lost 3 bases, and 12 bases stayed unmatched. CDR3 protein: CASSLGVRASGNYNEQFF. The CDR3 nucleotides read TGTGCCAGCAGCTTAGGAGTCCGGGCTAGCGGGAACTACAATGAGCAGTTCTTC.

CDR3 amino acids: CASSQPRASGRNEQFF. In nucleotides, the CDR3 is TGCGCCAGCAGCCAACCCCGGGCTAGCGGGAGAAATGAGCAGTTCTTC. The V gene is TRBV4-3, the J gene TRBJ2-1, with 10 bases matching TRBD2. The junction had 8 bases not matched to a gene; V was cut back by 2 bases and J by 7 bases. From germline, CDR1 is LGHNA and CDR2 YSLEER. CDR3 length: 16 amino acids.

The sample holds many counts of this clonotype. V and J are TRBV20-1 and TRBJ2-1; D call uncertain. Germline V lookup: CDR1 DFQATT, CDR2 SNEGSKA (reference sequence). The CDR3 runs to 12 residues. Trimming cost V 4 bases and J 0 bases, with 4 bases left between them. The CDR3 here is CSATVSYNEQFF. CDR3 in DNA: TGCAGTGCTACCGTCTCCTACAATGAGCAGTTCTTC.

This clonotype showed up just a few times. V is TRBV20-1 and J is TRBJ2-7; the D gene is possibly TRBD2 (6 bases). Germline CDR1 reads DFQATT; CDR2 reads SNEGSKA (reference sequence). This CDR3 contains 14 residues. Trimming stripped 6 bases from V and 0 bases from J, with 15 bases between. CDR3 DNA: TGCAGTGCCGATGAGGGGACTCCCTCCTACGAGCAGTACTTC. It encodes CSADEGTPSYEQYF.

This clonotype turned up a few times. The CDR3 spells CASSESVARTNNEQFF. CDR3 sequence (DNA): TGCGCCAGCAGTGAGTCGGTAGCGAGGACTAACAATGAGCAGTTCTTC. The rearrangement uses TRBV10-2 and TRBJ2-1; TRBD2 might be the D (6 bases). Germline V lookup: CDR1 WSHSY, CDR2 SAAADI. This CDR3 has 16 residues. With 0 bases removed from V and 5 bases from J, the gap between germline ends came to 14 bases.

The V call is TRBV27, the J call TRBJ1-1; D gene unclear. Germline V gene sequence: CDR1 MNHEY, CDR2 SMNVEV (reference sequence). CDR3 length equals 15 residues. V was clipped by 2 bases and J by 5 bases, with 15 bases between them. This chain's CDR3 is CASSLEQSRGTEAFF. The CDR3 DNA reads TGTGCCAGCAGTTTAGAGCAGTCTCGTGGTACTGAAGCTTTCTTT.

This chain links TRBV20-1 with TRBJ2-1, with 7 bases lining up with TRBD2. V gave up 6 bases and J gave up 5 bases; unmatched junction bases: 13. CDR1 and CDR2 from the germline V gene are DFQATT and SNEGSKA (reference sequence). This CDR3 has 15 amino acids. CDR3 in DNA: TGCAGTGCACCGCGCCCTAGCGGACTAAACAATGAGCAGTTCTTC. The encoded protein is CSAPRPSGLNNEQFF.

A few counts support this clonotype. This CDR3 is CSASLAPQETQYF. The CDR3 DNA sequence: TGCAGTGCTAGTTTAGCCCCCCAAGAGACCCAGTACTTC. V and J are TRBV20-1 and TRBJ2-5; D is unresolved. The germline V and J ends were trimmed by 3 bases and 1 base, with 9 bases remaining between them. There are 13 residues in the CDR3. Germline CDR1 and CDR2: DFQATT and SNEGSKA (reference sequence).

The CDR3 sequence is CASSSHITNEKLFF. Written as DNA, the CDR3 is TGTGCCAGCAGCTCCCACATAACTAATGAAAAACTGTTTTTT. The chain recombines TRBV7-2 with TRBJ1-4; D not resolved. Germline V lookup: CDR1 SGHTA, CDR2 FQGNSA. V was clipped by 4 bases and J by 1 base, with 7 bases between them. The CDR3 has 14 residues.

In this sample, this clonotype turned up a few times. The rearrangement uses TRBV12-3 or TRBV12-4 and TRBJ2-1, with 8 bases identical to TRBD2. There are 13 residues in the CDR3. V lost 3 bases and J lost 10; bases outside the gene matches: 5. This CDR3 is CASSLGLGVEQFF. For the CDR3, the DNA is TGTGCCAGCAGTTTGGGACTAGGAGTGGAGCAGTTCTTC.